Listed here are 27 T cell receptor beta chains from one sample, sequenced in a study of sequential checkpoint blockade in melanoma. Sequencing was performed with immunoSEQ multiplex PCR; in TCRdb, only in-frame clones are kept and a portion is missing. The sample yields about 2,200 clones, 23% seen once. Treatment: randomized to nivolumab then ipilimumab (arm A) or the reverse (arm B). Sequenced here: tumor tissue (inferred from file names), sampled from a patient given nivolumab and ipilimumab in sequence. The receptors stem from a human donor with melanoma.

This clone showed up many times. This chain uses TRBV9 with TRBJ2-7; D is unresolved. The CDR3 spans 15 residues. V dropped 3 bases and J dropped 3 bases, with 16 bases sitting between them. Germline CDR1 and CDR2: SGDLS and YYNGEE. The CDR3 region is CASSDLPMGNYEQYF. Here the CDR3 DNA reads TGTGCCAGCAGCGACCTCCCTATGGGAAACTACGAGCAGTACTTC.

This clone showed up just a few times. The chain couples TRBV23-1 to TRBJ2-3, with 9 bases matching TRBD1. TRBV23-1 is annotated as an ORF whose role is uncertain. Germline trimming cut 6 bases from V and 6 bases from J; bases unmatched to any gene: 4. The CDR3 spans 13 residues. DNA of the CDR3: TGCGCCAGCAGCCGGACAGGGGAGGATACGCAGTATTTT. This translates into CASSRTGEDTQYF.

J is TRBJ2-5 and V is TRBV6-1, with D possibly matching TRBD1 (7 bases). CDR1 MNHNS and CDR2 SASEGT come from the germline V gene. Trimming removed 0 bases at V and 4 bases at J, with 12 bases between. CDR3 size: 15 residues. As DNA, the CDR3 is TGTGCCAGCAGTGAAGCCGCAGGGGGAGGAGAGACCCAGTACTTC. Protein product: CASSEAAGGGETQYF.

The chain couples TRBV5-1 to TRBJ2-1, with 7 bases fitting TRBD2. Germline CDR1 reads SGHRS; CDR2 reads YFSETQ. After removal of 4 bases from V and 6 bases from J, the junction contained 10 bases not matched to a gene. The CDR3 runs to 15 residues. The CDR3: CASSLGGSGGNEQFF. CDR3 nucleotide sequence: TGCGCCAGCAGCCTCGGGGGGAGTGGGGGCAATGAGCAGTTCTTC. Full variable domain (remainder filled in from reference TRBV5-1 and TRBJ2-1): KAGVTQTPRYLIKTRGQQVTLSCSPISGHRSVSWYQQTPGQGLQFLFEYFSETQRNKGNFPGRFSGRQFSNSRSEMNVSTLELGDSALYLCASSLGGSGGNEQFFGPGTRLTVL.

The CDR3 region has the DNA TGCGCCAGCAGCTTGGAACAGAAAGGCTATGGCTACACCTTC. Its protein is CASSLEQKGYGYTF. The gene calls are TRBV5-1 and TRBJ1-2; no clear D. Germline CDR1 is SGHRS and CDR2 is YFSETQ. V was pared by 0 bases and J by 4 bases, with 10 bases between. The CDR3 length is 14 residues.

The chain recombines TRBV6-8 with TRBJ2-7; TRBD2 might be the D (5 bases). The CDR3 consists of 13 residues. V was cut by 7 bases and J by 3 bases, with 13 bases left in between. From germline, CDR1 is MNHGY and CDR2 SAAAGT. The CDR3 spells CASKGSVNYEQYF. The CDR3 DNA is TGTGCCAGCAAAGGGAGCGTCAACTACGAGCAGTACTTC.

J is TRBJ1-5 and V is TRBV6-8, with D uncertain. This CDR3 comprises 16 residues. CDR1 and CDR2 (germline): MNHGY, SAAAGT. The V and J ends lost 6 bases and 2 bases respectively, with 17 bases between them. The CDR3 DNA reads as TGTGCCAGCAGCCCGAACGTAGGGATCGGCAATCAGCCCCAGCATTTT. Translation: CASSPNVGIGNQPQHF.

In its sample, this clone was seen a few times. This sequence joins TRBV28 and TRBJ1-5, with D possibly being TRBD1 (5 bases). V lost 4 bases and J 5 bases, leaving 24 bases between the germline ends. Germline V CDR1 and CDR2: MDHEN, SYDVKM. The CDR3 has 18 amino acids. The CDR3 is CASSSRGLNLGHHQPQHF. CDR3 sequence (DNA): TGTGCCAGCAGTTCACGAGGCCTTAACCTCGGACACCATCAGCCCCAGCATTTT.

V gene TRBV6-8 combines with J gene TRBJ2-5; 10 nucleotides agree with TRBD1. The V gene's germline CDR1 is MNHGY and CDR2 SAAAGT. V lost 10 bases to trimming and J lost 0 bases; unmatched junction nucleotides: 14. The CDR3 length is 17 residues. CDR3 sequence: CAISASGTGAYQETQYF. In DNA, the CDR3 is TGTGCCATCAGCGCCTCCGGGACAGGGGCCTACCAAGAGACCCAGTACTTC.

CDR3 nucleotide sequence: TGTGCCAGCAGTAAGGGACTAGCGGGAGTCGGGGAGCTGTTTTTT. Translating gives CASSKGLAGVGELFF. The chain combines TRBV6-8 with TRBJ2-2, with 14 bases that match TRBD2. CDR1 is MNHGY and CDR2 is SAAAGT in the germline V gene. The CDR3 runs to 15 residues. V trimming: 5 bases; J trimming: 7 bases; junction bases outside the gene matches: 3.

This clone rates as medium-sized. This chain links TRBV11-3 with TRBJ2-7, with D possibly TRBD1 on 6 matching bases. V lost 0 bases and J 1 base, leaving 10 bases between the germline ends. Germline assignment: CDR1 SGHNT and CDR2 YENEEA. The CDR3 spans 15 residues. CDR3 sequence: CASSLDWTASYEQYF. Here the CDR3 DNA reads TGTGCCAGCAGCTTAGATTGGACAGCATCCTACGAGCAGTACTTC.

In its sample, this clone was seen a few times. The CDR3: CAISESATSGMRDEQFF. The DNA of the CDR3 is TGTGCCATCAGTGAGTCCGCGACTAGCGGAATGAGGGATGAGCAGTTCTTC. The gene calls are TRBV10-3 and TRBJ2-1; TRBD2 matches at 9 bases. Germline-derived CDR1 and CDR2 are ENHRY and SYGVKD. The CDR3 spans 17 residues. After removal of 0 bases from V and 8 bases from J, the junction contained 11 bases not matched to a gene.

A few counts support this clone. One junction end disagrees with the germline gene, perhaps due to a read error. The chain carries TRBV28 and TRBJ1-4; 9 nucleotides line up with TRBD1. Per germline, CDR1 MDHEN and CDR2 SYDVKM. This CDR3 is 12 amino acids long. The CDR3 region is CASSLRTGDKVF. CDR3 bases: TGTGCCAGCAGTTTGAGGACAGGGGATAAGGTTTTT.

The V gene is TRBV28, the J gene TRBJ1-1; a weak D match, TRBD1 (5 bases). Deletions cut 6 bases from V and 5 bases from J, with 19 bases between. CDR1 and CDR2 from the germline V gene are MDHEN and SYDVKM. CDR3 length equals 15 residues. CDR3 coding DNA: TGTGCCAGCAGCTCTCCATCAACAGGAGGGACTGAAGCTTTCTTT. As protein: CASSSPSTGGTEAFF.

This clone was detected only a few times. The V gene is TRBV6-8, the J gene TRBJ2-7, with TRBD2 as a possible D gene (6 bases). Between the trimmed V and J ends, which lost 5 bases and 1 base, there was a span of 24 bases. This CDR3 has 18 amino acids. The germline V gene has CDR1 MNHGY and CDR2 SAAAGT. The CDR3 DNA follows: TGTGCCAGCAGTCCCCGTTGGAGGGGCGGGAAGGTTTCCTACGAGCAGTACTTC. This sequence encodes CASSPRWRGGKVSYEQYF.

In its sample, this clone ranks as medium-sized. The chain carries TRBV9 and TRBJ1-1; D is possibly TRBD1 (6 bases). Germline CDR1 is SGDLS and CDR2 is YYNGEE. V lost 4 bases and J 3 bases, leaving 13 bases between the germline ends. The CDR3 runs to 14 residues. The CDR3 protein is CASSPQQGYTEAFF. DNA of the CDR3: TGTGCCAGCAGCCCCCAACAGGGTTACACTGAAGCTTTCTTT.

By share of the sample, this clone is medium-sized. The chain couples TRBV9 to TRBJ2-1, with 7 bases aligning to TRBD1. Germline CDR1 reads SGDLS; CDR2 reads YYNGEE. Losses at the gene ends were 4 bases for V and 5 bases for J; bases not matched to a gene: 6. The CDR3 runs to 14 residues. The CDR3 loop is CASSSGQTDNEQFF. In DNA, the CDR3 is TGTGCCAGCAGCTCGGGACAGACGGACAATGAGCAGTTCTTC.

This clone is termed medium-sized. The genes are TRBV11-3 and TRBJ1-1, with 7 bases lining up with TRBD1. This CDR3 is 15 amino acids long. With V trimmed by 5 bases and J by 0 bases, 6 bases remained unmatched. CDR1 SGHNT and CDR2 YENEEA come from the germline V gene. This CDR3 reads CASSRVTGVNTEAFF. The CDR3 nucleotides read TGTGCCAGCAGCCGGGTCACAGGGGTGAACACTGAAGCTTTCTTT.

This clone occurred a few times. The gene calls are TRBV28 and TRBJ2-7, with D perhaps TRBD2 (5 bases). Germline CDR1 MDHEN, CDR2 SYDVKM. The CDR3 is made up of 13 amino acids. Trimming shortened V by 3 bases and J by 4 bases, and 10 bases separated the two germline ends. The CDR3 coding sequence is TGTGCCAGCAGTTTTTTGGGGAGTTACGAGCAGTACTTC. This codes for CASSFLGSYEQYF.

By share of the sample, this clone is medium-sized (0.01 to 0.1%). This chain connects TRBV9 to TRBJ1-4; TRBD1 agrees at 8 bases. V lost 5 bases and J lost 4; bases outside the gene matches: 10. The CDR3 is 16 residues long. CDR1 and CDR2 from the germline V gene are SGDLS and YYNGEE. CDR3 amino acids: CASRDRTGSVNEKLFF. CDR3 DNA: TGTGCCAGCAGGGACCGGACAGGGAGCGTTAATGAAAAACTGTTTTTT.

V usage is TRBV28 and J usage is TRBJ2-5, with D perhaps TRBD2 (8 bases). V was pared by 6 bases and J by 5 bases, with 22 bases between. Germline CDR1 MDHEN, CDR2 SYDVKM. This CDR3 is 16 amino acids long. CDR3 DNA: TGTGCCAGCAGAGAGGGGGCGGGAGGCCCGGGGGAGACCCAGTACTTC. It yields the protein CASREGAGGPGETQYF.

The chain carries TRBV28 and TRBJ2-7; D gene unclear. The CDR3 consists of 14 residues. V was trimmed by 3 bases and J by 6 bases, leaving 15 bases between them. The germline gives CDR1 MDHEN, CDR2 SYDVKM. This CDR3 is CASSFLTGRAEQYF. CDR3 sequence (DNA): TGTGCCAGCAGTTTCCTGACGGGTCGGGCCGAGCAGTACTTC.

The rearrangement joins TRBV6-8 to TRBJ2-7; either TRBD1 or TRBD2 may fit D (6 bases each). CDR3 length: 12 residues. Germline loops: CDR1 MNHGY, CDR2 SAAAGT. Trimming cost V 5 bases and J 7 bases, with 12 bases left between them. CDR3 bases: TGTGCCAGCAGTCCCCTAGGGGGGGAGCAGTACTTC. Translating it yields CASSPLGGEQYF.

The table lists this clone with a count of one. The V gene is TRBV5-1, the J gene TRBJ2-5, with D uncertain. V lost 0 bases to trimming and J lost 2 bases, with 8 bases between them. CDR3 length: 14 amino acids. In germline, CDR1 is SGHRS, CDR2 YFSETQ. In nucleotides, the CDR3 is TGCGCCAGCAGCTTGGACGGAGTACAAGAGACCCAGTACTTC. Protein: CASSLDGVQETQYF. The variable domain in full, with the rest retrieved from reference TRBV5-1 and TRBJ2-5, is KAGVTQTPRYLIKTRGQQVTLSCSPISGHRSVSWYQQTPGQGLQFLFEYFSETQRNKGNFPGRFSGRQFSNSRSEMNVSTLELGDSALYLCASSLDGVQETQYFGPGTRLLVL.

Relative to its sample, this clone is medium-sized (0.01 to 0.1%). V and J are TRBV11-3 and TRBJ2-1; D gene unclear. Per germline, CDR1 SGHNT and CDR2 YENEEA. V lost 6 bases to trimming and J lost 7 bases, with 28 bases between them. The CDR3 is 18 residues long. The CDR3 protein is CASSRSLLGDRLTNEQFF. CDR3 nucleotide sequence: TGTGCCAGCAGTCGCTCATTACTCGGCGACCGGTTAACAAATGAGCAGTTCTTC.

In its sample, this clone is medium-sized (0.01 to 0.1%). V is TRBV11-3 and J is TRBJ2-1; D might be TRBD2 (5 bases). This CDR3 has 15 amino acids. Germline assignment: CDR1 SGHNT and CDR2 YENEEA. The V gene lost 4 bases and the J gene lost 4 bases, with 14 bases spanning the gap. CDR3 amino acids: CASSSLSGDYNEQFF. The CDR3 DNA is TGTGCCAGCAGCTCCCTGAGCGGAGATTACAATGAGCAGTTCTTC.

V gene TRBV5-1 combines with J gene TRBJ2-1; TRBD1 might be the D (5 bases). With 4 bases removed from V and 9 bases from J, the gap between germline ends came to 17 bases. The CDR3 sequence is 14 residues long. CDR1 SGHRS and CDR2 YFSETQ come from the germline V gene. The CDR3 reads CASSPAGVRGEQFF. CDR3 DNA: TGCGCCAGCAGCCCCGCTGGGGTAAGGGGTGAGCAGTTCTTC.